This T cell receptor (beta chain) was observed in a study of blood T cell repertoires in COVID-19. As for the study in general: Italy, Spain and the United States were the sources of the convalescent and acute COVID-19 samples. The cDNA or gDNA used as material had been derived from T cells, B-cell-depleted T cells, or PBMCs.

The CDR3 covers 14 residues. Germline values: CDR1 LNHDA, CDR2 SQIVND (reference sequence). J gave up 5 bases and V 6 bases, and 5 bases lay outside the gene matches. Original handling: Cell counts per sample came from amplifying reference gene primers. The table came from immunoSEQ multiplex PCR; TCRdb's copy has only in-frame clones and leaves some out. For V, J and clone size, that table is used; D and trimming come from the DNA. The table has some 200,000 clones, roughly 88% seen once; the top ten hold more than 1.4%. The sequencing sample was made of peripheral blood. The receptor's source is a man aged 18 to 29 with active or convalescent COVID-19. The chain is built from TRBV19 and TRBJ1-4; 8 bases fit TRBD1. This chain's CDR3 is CASRRQGMNEKLFF. CDR3 in DNA: TGTGCCAGTAGAAGACAGGGGATGAATGAAAAACTGTTTTTT.